A single sample is the source of the 29 T cell receptor beta chains below, sequenced in a study of cytomegalovirus exposure and HLA in healthy donors. The PCR employed 60 Vbeta primers together with 13 Jbeta primers. This table comes from immunoSEQ multiplex PCR, and its TCRdb copy is limited to in-frame clones, with some not included. The sample yields some 130,000 clones, less than 65% seen once. What was sequenced was PBMCs. These receptors were taken from a man aged 35 to 55 in good health and CMV-seropositive.

V gene TRBV27 combines with J gene TRBJ1-4, with 8 bases fitting TRBD1. The trim removed 8 bases at V and 3 bases at J, leaving 5 bases unmatched. The CDR3 length is 14 residues. CDR1 MNHEY and CDR2 SMNVEV come from the germline V gene (reference sequence). CDR3 in DNA: TGTGCCAGCGGGCGGACAGGGTCTAATGAAAAACTGTTTTTT. Protein sequence: CASGRTGSNEKLFF.

V is TRBV5-1 and J is TRBJ2-2, with D tentatively TRBD2 (7 bases). Trimming took 0 bases from V and 5 from J, leaving 17 bases between them. The V gene's germline CDR1 is SGHRS and CDR2 YFSETQ. The CDR3 sequence is 17 residues long. The CDR3 coding sequence is TGCGCCAGCAGCTTGGGCCTCAACGGGGGGCGAACCGGGGAGCTGTTTTTT. This encodes CASSLGLNGGRTGELFF.

V is TRBV27 and J is TRBJ2-7, with 7 bases aligning to TRBD1. Trimming took 2 bases from V and 4 from J; bases not matched to a gene: 5. The CDR3 has 14 amino acids. CDR1 is MNHEY and CDR2 is SMNVEV in the germline V gene (reference sequence). The CDR3 DNA follows: TGTGCCAGCAGTTTAGTGGGACAGTCTTACGAGCAGTACTTC. This translates into CASSLVGQSYEQYF.

The rearrangement uses TRBV29-1 and TRBJ2-2, with 9 bases that match TRBD1. V shed 7 bases, J shed 7 bases, and the junction held 13 bases outside the gene matches. This CDR3 comprises 15 residues. CDR1 SQVTM and CDR2 ANQGSEA come from the germline V gene. In nucleotides, the CDR3 is TGCAGCGAAGGACAGGGGCGCGGGGGAGGCGGGGAGCTGTTTTTT. Protein: CSEGQGRGGGGELFF.

The rearrangement uses TRBV6-1 and TRBJ2-2; TRBD1 matches at 7 bases. The ends lost 6 bases at V and 0 bases at J; junction bases unmatched: 4. The germline V gene has CDR1 MNHNS and CDR2 SASEGT. The CDR3 runs to 15 residues. The CDR3 nucleotides read TGTGCCAGCAGCCGGGGACAGCCGAACACCGGGGAGCTGTTTTTT. Translated: CASSRGQPNTGELFF.

The rearrangement links TRBV6-6 to TRBJ1-4; D gene uncertain. This CDR3 has 13 residues. The germline V gene has CDR1 MNHNY and CDR2 SVGAGI (reference sequence). Trimming left V 5 bases short and J 1 base short, with 5 bases between. CDR3 sequence (DNA): TGTGCCAGCAGTCCCCTAACTAATGAAAAACTGTTTTTT. Translating it yields CASSPLTNEKLFF.

V and J are TRBV30 and TRBJ2-3; D is undetermined. With 3 bases removed from V and 1 base from J, the gap between germline ends came to 11 bases. The CDR3 covers 14 residues. The V gene's germline CDR1 is GTSNPN and CDR2 SVGIG (reference sequence). CDR3 region: CAWSSIRGTDTQYF. The CDR3 DNA is TGTGCCTGGAGCTCGATCCGGGGCACAGATACGCAGTATTTT.

This clone was detected a few times. The rearrangement uses TRBV6-1 and TRBJ2-3; D possibly corresponds to TRBD2 (5 bases). The germline gives CDR1 MNHNS, CDR2 SASEGT. V shed 6 bases and J shed 4 bases, with 11 bases lying between them. This CDR3 has 13 residues. The CDR3 nucleotides read TGTGCCAGCAGCCTCATGAGGGCAGATACGCAGTATTTT. The encoded protein is CASSLMRADTQYF.

The V call is TRBV30, the J call TRBJ2-2; 7 nucleotides line up with TRBD1. The V and J ends lost 8 bases and 1 base, in that order; junction bases with no gene match: 1. CDR3 length equals 12 residues. Germline loops: CDR1 GTSNPN, CDR2 SVGIG (reference sequence). CDR3 nucleotide sequence: TGTGCCGGACAGGAGAACACCGGGGAGCTGTTTTTT. It encodes CAGQENTGELFF.

This clone was picked up one time. V gene TRBV10-3 combines with J gene TRBJ1-1, with a tentative D call TRBD1 (6 bases). V shed 4 bases and J shed 8 bases, with 8 bases lying between them. From germline, CDR1 is ENHRY and CDR2 SYGVKD. The CDR3 extends over 11 amino acids. The CDR3 is CAISAGTEAFF. CDR3 DNA sequence: TGTGCCATCAGTGCCGGGACAGAAGCTTTCTTT.

V usage is TRBV2 and J usage is TRBJ2-7, with 9 bases lining up with TRBD1. V trimming: 5 bases; J trimming: 2 bases; junction bases outside the gene matches: 4. CDR3 length equals 14 residues. The germline CDR1 and CDR2 sequences are SNHLY and FYNNEI. The CDR3 here is CASSRRDRAYEQYF. The CDR3 region has the DNA TGTGCCAGCAGTCGCCGGGACAGGGCCTACGAGCAGTACTTC.

In this sample, this clone turned up a few times. The gene calls are TRBV14 and TRBJ1-3, with TRBD1 as a possible D gene (5 bases). CDR3 length: 14 residues. Germline CDR1 SGHDN, CDR2 FVKESK. Trimming took 5 bases from V and 8 from J, leaving 16 bases between them. The CDR3 protein is CASSDWTKKDTIYF. The DNA for the CDR3 is TGTGCCAGCAGCGACTGGACAAAAAAAGACACCATATATTTT. The entire variable domain, with the rest obtained from reference TRBV14 and TRBJ1-3, is as follows: EAGVTQFPSHSVIEKGQTVTLRCDPISGHDNLYWYRRVMGKEIKFLLHFVKESKQDESGMPNNRFLAERTGGTYSTLKVQPAELEDSGVYFCASSDWTKKDTIYFGEGSWLTVV.

This rearrangement joins TRBV6-5 to TRBJ1-1, with 10 bases aligning to TRBD1. Germline CDR1 reads MNHEY; CDR2 reads SVGAGI. J lost 8 bases, V lost 4 bases, and 10 bases had no gene match. The CDR3 sequence is 15 residues long. The CDR3 loop reads CASSSQTGGTVEAFF. The CDR3 coding sequence is TGTGCCAGCAGTTCCCAGACAGGGGGCACGGTCGAAGCTTTCTTT.

The chain is built from TRBV28 and TRBJ2-7; 10 nucleotides match TRBD2. V lost 8 bases to trimming and J lost 3 bases; unmatched junction nucleotides: 7. Germline-derived CDR1 and CDR2 are MDHEN and SYDVKM. The CDR3 totals 14 residues. The CDR3 DNA reads as TGTGCCAGCGGATCTAGCGGGAGCGTCTACGAGCAGTACTTC. Translated: CASGSSGSVYEQYF.

In the case of this clone: One end of the junction is discordant with germline, which a read error may explain. The chain recombines TRBV19 with TRBJ2-1; D is unresolved. This CDR3 region has 15 residues. CDR1 is LNHDA and CDR2 is SQIVND in the germline V gene (reference sequence). The DNA of the CDR3 is TGTGTCAGTAGTATAGGAAGCGAATCCTACAATGAGCAGTTCTTC. The encoded protein is CVSSIGSESYNEQFF.

The chain has TRBV15 and TRBJ2-5; D perhaps matches TRBD2 (6 bases). Looked up from germline, CDR1 is LNHNV and CDR2 is YYDKDF (reference sequence). Trimming stripped 5 bases from V and 4 bases from J, with 20 bases between. The CDR3 is 16 amino acids. The CDR3 DNA reads TGTGCCACCAGCCAAATCCCCGGGGGTTTCTCAGAGACCCAGTACTTC. Translation: CATSQIPGGFSETQYF.

The genes are TRBV19 and TRBJ1-2; tentatively, D is TRBD1 (6 bases). The CDR3 totals 15 residues. Germline CDR1 is LNHDA and CDR2 is SQIVND (reference sequence). Trimming took off 3 bases at V and 3 bases at J, with 14 bases between the two ends. The CDR3: CASSISQGAYYGYTF. CDR3 bases: TGTGCCAGTAGTATCTCACAGGGCGCATACTATGGCTACACCTTC.

V and J are TRBV2 and TRBJ2-1; possibly TRBD2 for D (6 bases). The V end was cut by 6 bases, the J end by 9 bases, with 21 bases between. Germline V gene data show CDR1 as SNHLY and CDR2 as FYNNEI. CDR3 length: 15 residues. CDR3 DNA sequence: TGTGCCAGCAGGAAAGACAAGGAGGGTGGTTTTGAGCAGTTCTTC. As protein: CASRKDKEGGFEQFF. Filled out from reference TRBV2 and TRBJ2-1, the complete variable domain reads EPEVTQTPSHQVTQMGQEVILRCVPISNHLYFYWYRQILGQKVEFLVSFYNNEISEKSEIFDDQFSVERPDGSNFTLKIRSTKLEDSAMYFCASRKDKEGGFEQFFGPGTRLTVL.

The chain is built from TRBV7-2 and TRBJ2-2; D uncertain. The germline V gene has CDR1 SGHTA and CDR2 FQGNSA. This CDR3 region has 13 residues. V shed 6 bases and J shed 0 bases, with 5 bases lying between them. CDR3 in amino acids: CASSPANTGELFF. The CDR3 DNA is TGTGCCAGCAGTCCTGCGAACACCGGGGAGCTGTTTTTT. The entire variable domain, with the rest obtained from reference TRBV7-2 and TRBJ2-2, is as follows: GAGVSQSPSNKVTEKGKDVELRCDPISGHTALYWYRQSLGQGLEFLIYFQGNSAPDKSGLPSDRFSAERTGGSVSTLTIQRTQQEDSAVYLCASSPANTGELFFGEGSRLTVL.

The rearrangement joins TRBV6-5 to TRBJ1-5; TRBD1 matches 11 bases. This CDR3 is 15 amino acids long. Germline values: CDR1 MNHEY, CDR2 SVGAGI. Trimming at V came to 8 bases and at J to 6 bases, leaving 9 bases not matched to a gene. The DNA for the CDR3 is TGTGCCAGCCCCCTCGGGACAGGGGGGACTCAGCCCCAGCATTTT. Translation gives CASPLGTGGTQPQHF.

The V gene is TRBV28, the J gene TRBJ2-5; weak D call: TRBD1 (5 bases). The CDR3 has 13 residues. Trimming took off 8 bases at V and 0 bases at J, with 10 bases between the two ends. Germline CDR1 is MDHEN and CDR2 is SYDVKM. CDR3 in amino acids: CASCRQNQETQYF. The CDR3 nucleotides are TGTGCCAGCTGTCGACAGAACCAAGAGACCCAGTACTTC.

This clone was seen only once. The chain combines TRBV28 with TRBJ2-1; unclear D gene. V was clipped by 4 bases and J by 3 bases, with 16 bases between them. The CDR3 length is 16 residues. Germline CDR1 and CDR2: MDHEN and SYDVKM. The chain's CDR3 is CASSSYQLFFYNEQFF. The CDR3 bases are TGTGCCAGCAGTTCCTATCAACTATTCTTCTACAATGAGCAGTTCTTC.

This clone was counted only a few times. V usage is TRBV6-4 and J usage is TRBJ2-2; the match to TRBD2 covers 11 bases. Germline loops: CDR1 MRHNA, CDR2 SNTAGT. Trimming removed 0 bases from V and 4 bases from J; junction bases left unmatched: 4. This CDR3 is 17 amino acids long. The CDR3 bases are TGTGCCAGCAGTGACTCGAAGCTAGCGGGAGGCACCGGGGAGCTGTTTTTT. This gives the protein CASSDSKLAGGTGELFF.

This clone was found a few times. This chain joins TRBV11-3 and TRBJ2-7; D not certain. The CDR3 runs to 12 residues. Trimming left V 0 bases short and J 3 bases short, with 3 bases between. Germline CDR1 SGHNT, CDR2 YENEEA. The CDR3 reads CASSLDSYEQYF. The DNA of the CDR3 is TGTGCCAGCAGCTTAGACAGCTACGAGCAGTACTTC.

A few counts support this clone. The V gene is TRBV9, the J gene TRBJ2-3; D ambiguous. Trimming took off 3 bases at V and 2 bases at J, with 7 bases between the two ends. The CDR3 runs 13 residues. Per the germline V gene, CDR1 is SGDLS and CDR2 is YYNGEE. CDR3 protein: CASSERVTDTQYF. CDR3 bases: TGTGCCAGCAGCGAACGGGTCACAGATACGCAGTATTTT.

The genes are TRBV6-1 and TRBJ1-3; no clear D. Germline CDR1 and CDR2: MNHNS and SASEGT. The germline V and J ends were trimmed by 4 bases and 4 bases, with 11 bases remaining between them. This CDR3 has 14 amino acids. The CDR3 is CASSVRAPGNTIYF. The CDR3 coding sequence is TGTGCCAGCAGTGTGCGGGCGCCGGGAAACACCATATATTTT.

The chain carries TRBV11-2 and TRBJ1-1; D may be TRBD1 (5 bases). Germline V gene lookup returns CDR1 SGHAT and CDR2 FQNNGV. The CDR3 extends over 13 amino acids. Trimming removed 8 bases from V and 1 base from J, with 11 bases in between. CDR3 loop: CASSSDRNTEAFF. The CDR3 nucleotides are TGTGCCAGCTCCTCAGACAGGAACACTGAAGCTTTCTTT.

Only a few counts were recorded for this clone. This chain connects TRBV11-3 to TRBJ2-5, with 7 bases matching TRBD1. Trimming at V came to 5 bases and at J to 3 bases, leaving 6 bases not matched to a gene. This CDR3 contains 14 residues. Germline V lookup: CDR1 SGHNT, CDR2 YENEEA. For the CDR3, the DNA is TGTGCCAGCAGCCCCGGGACAGCAGAAGAGACCCAGTACTTC. It encodes CASSPGTAEETQYF.

The genes are TRBV13 and TRBJ2-7; tentative D call: TRBD2 (5 bases). CDR3 size: 17 residues. The V end lost 1 base, the J end lost 3 bases, and 19 bases lay between the germline ends. The germline V gene has CDR1 PRHDT and CDR2 FYEKMQ (reference sequence). The CDR3 nucleotides are TGTGCCAGCAGCTTAGCTTCCGGACTTGCCCTGGTCTACGAGCAGTACTTC. Encoded protein: CASSLASGLALVYEQYF.